The clone carrying this T cell receptor beta chain was found once. The antigen is unknown. These data belong to a study of Ad26.COV2.S vaccination and SARS-CoV-2 variants. The study's findings and limits: Breadth and depth estimates from TCRs may understate total T cell responses.

Germline V gives CDR1 SGHAT, CDR2 FQNNGV. This CDR3 region has 14 residues. V was pared by 3 bases and J by 4 bases, with 12 bases between. Treatment reported: around 19 received Ad26.COV2.S at low or high dose, single or two shots; about 5 received placebo; per-sample allocation not given. Sampling occurred on day 63 after the first vaccine or placebo injection. The donor's status was that of an adult aged 18-55 years in Boston. This table comes from immunoSEQ multiplex PCR, and its TCRdb copy is limited to in-frame clones, with some not included. There are roughly 450,000 clones in the sample; more than 80% occur only once, and more than 10% lies in the top ten.

The source material was peripheral blood, sampled in a trial of Ad26.COV2.S vaccine versus placebo. This TCR derives from a person between 18 and 59 years old who received the Ad26.COV2.S COVID-19 vaccine or a placebo. This rearrangement joins TRBV11-2 to TRBJ1-1; D call uncertain. CDR3 nucleotides: TGTGCCAGCAGCTTGACAACACGGCGCACTGAAGCTTTCTTT. Protein sequence: CASSLTTRRTEAFF.